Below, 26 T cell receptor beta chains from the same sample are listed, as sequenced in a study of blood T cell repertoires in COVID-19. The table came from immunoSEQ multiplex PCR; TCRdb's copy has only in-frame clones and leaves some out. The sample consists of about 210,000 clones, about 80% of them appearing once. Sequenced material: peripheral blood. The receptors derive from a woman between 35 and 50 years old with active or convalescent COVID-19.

CDR3 coding DNA: TGTGCCAGCAGTGAGGAGTCCGTTGTCACTACCGAGTGGACAGATACGCAGTATTTT. Residues: CASSEESVVTTEWTDTQYF. The genes are TRBV6-1 and TRBJ2-3; no firm D call. Germline V lookup: CDR1 MNHNS, CDR2 SASEGT. This CDR3 spans 19 amino acids. V lost 3 bases and J 3 bases, leaving 25 bases between the germline ends.

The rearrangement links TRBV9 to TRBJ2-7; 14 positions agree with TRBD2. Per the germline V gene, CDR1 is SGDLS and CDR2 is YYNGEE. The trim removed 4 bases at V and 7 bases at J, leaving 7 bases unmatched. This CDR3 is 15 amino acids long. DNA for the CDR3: TGTGCCAGCAGCCCCGGGACTAGCGGGAGAGGAGAGCAGTACTTC. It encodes CASSPGTSGRGEQYF.

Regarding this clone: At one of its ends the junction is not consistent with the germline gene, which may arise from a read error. The CDR3 spells CASSLDFNQPQHF. DNA of the CDR3: TGTGCTAGCAGCTTAGACTTCAATCAGCCCCAGCATTTT. The chain uses TRBV7-7 and TRBJ1-5, with unresolved D. The V gene's germline CDR1 is SSHAT and CDR2 FNYEAQ (reference sequence). The CDR3 spans 13 residues.

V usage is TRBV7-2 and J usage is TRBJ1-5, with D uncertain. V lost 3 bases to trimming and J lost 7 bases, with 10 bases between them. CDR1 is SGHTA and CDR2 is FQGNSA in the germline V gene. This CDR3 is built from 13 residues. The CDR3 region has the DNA TGTGCCAGCAGCTTCGGGTCCGGGCAGCCCCAGCATTTT. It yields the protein CASSFGSGQPQHF.

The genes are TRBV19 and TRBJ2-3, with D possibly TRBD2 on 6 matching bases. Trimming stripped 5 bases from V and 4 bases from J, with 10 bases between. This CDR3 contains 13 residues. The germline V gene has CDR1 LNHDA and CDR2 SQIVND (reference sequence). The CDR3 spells CASSLGRADTQYF. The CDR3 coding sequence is TGTGCCAGTAGTCTCGGGAGAGCAGATACGCAGTATTTT.

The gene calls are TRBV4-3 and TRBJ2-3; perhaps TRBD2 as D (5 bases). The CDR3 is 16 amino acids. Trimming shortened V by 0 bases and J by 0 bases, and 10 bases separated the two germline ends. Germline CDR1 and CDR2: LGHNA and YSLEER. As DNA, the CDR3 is TGCGCCAGCAGCCAAGACTTGGCGGGCAGCACAGATACGCAGTATTTT. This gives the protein CASSQDLAGSTDTQYF.

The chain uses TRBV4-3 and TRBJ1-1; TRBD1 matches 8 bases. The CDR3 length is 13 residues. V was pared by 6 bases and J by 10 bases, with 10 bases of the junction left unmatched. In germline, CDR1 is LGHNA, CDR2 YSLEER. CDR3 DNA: TGCGCCAGCAGTCGTGAACAGGGGGAGGGAGCTTTCTTT. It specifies CASSREQGEGAFF.

In DNA form, the CDR3 reads TGCAGCGTTGAAGATCCGGGACTACCGGGGGATGAGCAGTTCTTC. It specifies CSVEDPGLPGDEQFF. The rearrangement uses TRBV29-1 and TRBJ2-1; TRBD2 matches 7 bases. From germline, CDR1 is SQVTM and CDR2 ANQGSEA. V lost 0 bases to trimming and J lost 8 bases; unmatched junction nucleotides: 10. The CDR3 has 15 residues.

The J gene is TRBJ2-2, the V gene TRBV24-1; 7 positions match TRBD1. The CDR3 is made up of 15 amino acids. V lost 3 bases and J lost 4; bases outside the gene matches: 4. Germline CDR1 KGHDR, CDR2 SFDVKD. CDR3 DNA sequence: TGTGCCACCAGTGATCTAGACAGGGTCACCGGGGAGCTGTTTTTT. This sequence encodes CATSDLDRVTGELFF.

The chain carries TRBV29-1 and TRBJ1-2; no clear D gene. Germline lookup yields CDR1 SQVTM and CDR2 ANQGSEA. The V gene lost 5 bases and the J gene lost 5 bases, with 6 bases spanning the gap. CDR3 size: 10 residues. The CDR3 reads CSVRRYGYTF. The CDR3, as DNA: TGCAGCGTTAGGCGGTATGGCTACACCTTC.

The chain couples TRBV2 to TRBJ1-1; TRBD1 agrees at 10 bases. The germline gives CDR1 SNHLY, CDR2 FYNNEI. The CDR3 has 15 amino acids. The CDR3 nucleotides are TGTGCGGGGCGAGGGACAGGGGCCATGAACACTGAAGCTTTCTTT. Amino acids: CAGRGTGAMNTEAFF.

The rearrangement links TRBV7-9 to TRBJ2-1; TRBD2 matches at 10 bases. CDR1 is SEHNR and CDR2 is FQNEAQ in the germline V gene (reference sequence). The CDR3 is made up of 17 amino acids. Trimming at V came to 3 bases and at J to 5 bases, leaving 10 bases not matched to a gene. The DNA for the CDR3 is TGTGCCAGCAGCTTGGGTCGGGGGGGACTAGCGCACAATGAGCAGTTCTTC. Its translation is CASSLGRGGLAHNEQFF.

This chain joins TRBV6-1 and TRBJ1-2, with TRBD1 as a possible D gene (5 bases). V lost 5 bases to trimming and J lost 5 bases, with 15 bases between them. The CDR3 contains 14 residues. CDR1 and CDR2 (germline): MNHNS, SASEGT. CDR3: CASSYTAGQYGYTF. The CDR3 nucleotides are TGTGCCAGCAGTTATACGGCAGGACAATATGGCTACACCTTC.

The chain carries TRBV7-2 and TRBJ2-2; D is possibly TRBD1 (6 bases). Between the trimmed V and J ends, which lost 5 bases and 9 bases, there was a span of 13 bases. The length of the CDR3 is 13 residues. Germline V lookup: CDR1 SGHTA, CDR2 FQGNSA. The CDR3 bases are TGTGCCAGCAGCGTAAGGACAGATCGGGAGCTGTTTTTT. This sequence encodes CASSVRTDRELFF. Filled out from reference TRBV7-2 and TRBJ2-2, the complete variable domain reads GAGVSQSPSNKVTEKGKDVELRCDPISGHTALYWYRQSLGQGLEFLIYFQGNSAPDKSGLPSDRFSAERTGGSVSTLTIQRTQQEDSAVYLCASSVRTDRELFFGEGSRLTVL.

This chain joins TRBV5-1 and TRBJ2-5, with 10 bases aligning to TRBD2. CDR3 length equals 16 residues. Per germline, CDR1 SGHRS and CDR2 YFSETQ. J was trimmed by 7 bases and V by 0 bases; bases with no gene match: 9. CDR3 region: CASSLAASGSGGTQYF. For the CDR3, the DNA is TGCGCCAGCAGCTTGGCAGCTAGCGGGAGCGGGGGGACCCAGTACTTC.

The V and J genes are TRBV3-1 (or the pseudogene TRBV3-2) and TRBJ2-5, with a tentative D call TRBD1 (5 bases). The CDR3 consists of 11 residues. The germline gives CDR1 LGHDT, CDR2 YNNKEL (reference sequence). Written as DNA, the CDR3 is TGTGGTCTGTGGGGCTGCGGGACCCAGTACTTC. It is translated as CGLWGCGTQYF.

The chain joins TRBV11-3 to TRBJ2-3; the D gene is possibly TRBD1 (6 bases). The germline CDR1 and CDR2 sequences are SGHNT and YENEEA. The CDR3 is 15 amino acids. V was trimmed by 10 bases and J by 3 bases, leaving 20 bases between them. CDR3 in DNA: TGTGCCACCGGAGAATCGGGACACCGAACAGATACGCAGTATTTT. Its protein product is CATGESGHRTDTQYF. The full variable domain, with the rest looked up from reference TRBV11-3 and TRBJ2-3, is EAGVVQSPRYKIIEKKQPVAFWCNPISGHNTLYWYLQNLGQGPELLIRYENEEAVDDSQLPKDRFSAERLKGVDSTLKIQPAELGDSAVYLCATGESGHRTDTQYFGPGTRLTVL.

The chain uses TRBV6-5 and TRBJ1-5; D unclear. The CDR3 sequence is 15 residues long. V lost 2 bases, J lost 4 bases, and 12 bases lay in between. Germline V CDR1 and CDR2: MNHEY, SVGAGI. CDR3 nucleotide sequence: TGTGCCAGCAGTTACGATTCGCGGCAGAATCAGCCCCAGCATTTT. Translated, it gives CASSYDSRQNQPQHF.

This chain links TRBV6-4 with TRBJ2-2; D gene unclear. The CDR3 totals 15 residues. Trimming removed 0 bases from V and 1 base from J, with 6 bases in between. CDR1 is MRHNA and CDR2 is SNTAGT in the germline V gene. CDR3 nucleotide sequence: TGTGCCAGCAGTGACTCGGCAGGGAACACCGGGGAGCTGTTTTTT. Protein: CASSDSAGNTGELFF.

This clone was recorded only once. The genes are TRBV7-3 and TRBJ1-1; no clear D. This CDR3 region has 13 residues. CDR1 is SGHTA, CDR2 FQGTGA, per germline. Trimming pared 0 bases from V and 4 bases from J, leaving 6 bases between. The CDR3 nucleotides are TGTGCCAGCAGCTTAACCACAGCCACTGAAGCTTTCTTT. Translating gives CASSLTTATEAFF.

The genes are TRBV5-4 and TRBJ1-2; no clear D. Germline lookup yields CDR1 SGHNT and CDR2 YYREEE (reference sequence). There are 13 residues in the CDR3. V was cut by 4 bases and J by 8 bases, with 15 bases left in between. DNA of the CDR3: TGTGCCAGCAGCAATGAGGGTTTATGGGGCTACACCTTC. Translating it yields CASSNEGLWGYTF.

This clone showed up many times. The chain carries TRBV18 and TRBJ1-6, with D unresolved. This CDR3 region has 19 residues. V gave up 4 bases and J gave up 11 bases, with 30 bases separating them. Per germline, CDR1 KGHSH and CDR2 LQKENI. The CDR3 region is CASSHRGRSGGNLQPPLHF. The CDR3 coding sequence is TGTGCCAGCTCACATCGGGGTCGAAGCGGCGGGAATTTACAGCCACCCCTCCACTTT. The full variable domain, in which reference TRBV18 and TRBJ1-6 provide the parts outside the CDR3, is NAGVMQNPRHLVRRRGQEARLRCSPMKGHSHVYWYRQLPEEGLKFMVYLQKENIIDESGMPKERFSAEFPKEGPSILRIQQVVRGDSAAYFCASSHRGRSGGNLQPPLHFGNGTRLTVT.

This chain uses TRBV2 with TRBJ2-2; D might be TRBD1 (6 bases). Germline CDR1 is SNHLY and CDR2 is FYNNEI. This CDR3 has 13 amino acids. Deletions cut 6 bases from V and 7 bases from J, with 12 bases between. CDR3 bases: TGTGCCAGCAGAATACAGGGTGTCGGGGAGCTGTTTTTT. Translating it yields CASRIQGVGELFF.

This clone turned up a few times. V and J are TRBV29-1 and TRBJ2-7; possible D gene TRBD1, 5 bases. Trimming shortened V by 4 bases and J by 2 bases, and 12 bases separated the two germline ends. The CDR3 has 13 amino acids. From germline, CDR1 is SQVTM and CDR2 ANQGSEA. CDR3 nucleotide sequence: TGCAGCGTTGCGGATCAGGGAACCTACGAGCAGTACTTC. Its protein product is CSVADQGTYEQYF.

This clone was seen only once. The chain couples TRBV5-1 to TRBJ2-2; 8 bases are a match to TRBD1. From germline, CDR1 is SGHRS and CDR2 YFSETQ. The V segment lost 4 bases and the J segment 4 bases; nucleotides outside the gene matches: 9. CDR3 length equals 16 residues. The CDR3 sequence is CASSGETGAGTGELFF. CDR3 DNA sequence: TGCGCCAGCAGCGGGGAGACAGGGGCAGGCACCGGGGAGCTGTTTTTT. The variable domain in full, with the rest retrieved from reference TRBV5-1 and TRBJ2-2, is KAGVTQTPRYLIKTRGQQVTLSCSPISGHRSVSWYQQTPGQGLQFLFEYFSETQRNKGNFPGRFSGRQFSNSRSEMNVSTLELGDSALYLCASSGETGAGTGELFFGEGSRLTVL.

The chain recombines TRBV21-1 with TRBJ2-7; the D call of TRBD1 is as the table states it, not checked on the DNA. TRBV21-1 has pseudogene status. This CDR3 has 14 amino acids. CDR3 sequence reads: CASSKVAWLYEQYF. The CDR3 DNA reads TGTGCCAGCAGCAAAGTGGCTTGGCTCTACGAGCAGTACTTC.